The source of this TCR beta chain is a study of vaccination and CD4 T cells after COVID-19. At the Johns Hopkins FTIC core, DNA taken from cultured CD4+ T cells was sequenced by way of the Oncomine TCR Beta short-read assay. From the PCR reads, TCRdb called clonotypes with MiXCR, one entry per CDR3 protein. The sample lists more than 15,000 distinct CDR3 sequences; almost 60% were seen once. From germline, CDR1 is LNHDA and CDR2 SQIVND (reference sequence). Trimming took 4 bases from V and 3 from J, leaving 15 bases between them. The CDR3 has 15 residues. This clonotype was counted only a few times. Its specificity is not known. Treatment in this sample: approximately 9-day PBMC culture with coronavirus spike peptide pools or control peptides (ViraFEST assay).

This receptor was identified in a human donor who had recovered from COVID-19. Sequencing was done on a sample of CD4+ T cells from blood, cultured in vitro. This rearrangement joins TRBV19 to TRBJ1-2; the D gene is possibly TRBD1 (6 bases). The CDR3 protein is CASSTIHGGHYGYTF. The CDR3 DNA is TGTGCCAGTAGTACAATCCACGGGGGCCACTATGGCTACACCTTC.